The sequence of this T cell receptor (beta chain) was determined in a study of human T cells and chemical hapten exposure. TCRdb re-called the RACE reads with MiXCR, one entry per CDR3 protein. Counted here are 80,000 to 100,000 distinct CDR3 sequences, 10% to 13% occurring once; the ten biggest clones make up more than 2.5%. At least ten counts were recorded for this clonotype. Its antigen is unknown. Specified time point: pre-sensitization, week 0. Treatment noted: therapeutic diphenylcyclopropenone sensitization with weekly scalp DPC. This CDR3 region has 13 residues. Germline CDR1 reads DFQATT; CDR2 reads SNEGSKA (reference sequence). The V end was cut by 0 bases, the J end by 2 bases, with 7 bases between. Study-wide results and caveats: With DPC sensitization, TCRs exceeding 1 in 1000 frequency showed no change.

Sequencing used whole blood, obtained in connection with sensitization to the hapten diphenylcyclopropenone (DPC). V usage is TRBV20-1 and J usage is TRBJ1-1; D not resolved. The source is a woman aged 55-69 years with alopecia areata. Some clones in this sample may be carry-over from other donors' samples. The chain's CDR3 is CSARDGVNTEAFF. As DNA, the CDR3 is TGCAGTGCTAGAGATGGGGTAAACACTGAAGCTTTCTTT.